The rows below give T cell receptor beta chains drawn from one sample of a study of lymphopenia after photon versus proton radiotherapy. TCRdb keeps only in-frame clones here, not all; method: immunoSEQ multiplex PCR. This table has 13,000 or so clones, 70% to 90% appearing once. The sample in question was peripheral blood, obtained from a patient treated with proton-based radiotherapy. All receptors derive from a man aged 60-69 years with pancreatic cancer. Both conserved end residues are part of each CDR3. A D gene is named only where the DNA matches it firmly. Clone size is given for some rows only: seen once, a few or many times, or a class if the clone is expanded.

d_gene | len | j_gene | v_gene | abundance | CDR3aa | CDR3nt
TRBD1 | 14 | TRBJ2-7 | TRBV11-1 | NA | CASSTPDRAYEQYF | TGTGCCAGCAGTACCCCGGACAGGGCCTACGAGCAGTACTTC
TRBD2 | 15 | TRBJ2-3 | TRBV10-3 | NA | CAISRTSGSTDTQYF | TGTGCCATCAGCCGGACTAGCGGAAGCACAGATACGCAGTATTTT
TRBD1 | 15 | TRBJ1-3 | TRBV7-6 | NA | CASSFRQGPGNTIYF | TGTGCCAGCAGCTTCAGACAGGGCCCTGGAAACACCATATATTTT
NA | 14 | TRBJ2-7 | TRBV7-9 | NA | CASSLARGYYEQYF | TGTGCCAGCAGCTTAGCCCGGGGATACTACGAGCAGTACTTC
NA | 14 | TRBJ2-7 | TRBV30 | NA | CAWSEQSSAYEQYF | TGTGCCTGGAGTGAACAGAGCTCAGCCTACGAGCAGTACTTC
NA | 15 | TRBJ2-2 | TRBV28 | once | CASSSPGWDLGELFF | TGTGCCAGCAGTTCTCCGGGCTGGGATCTCGGGGAGCTGTTTTTT
NA | 14 | TRBJ1-5 | TRBV11-2 | NA | CASSPHGGGQPQHF | TGTGCCAGCAGCCCCCACGGGGGTGGCCAGCCCCAGCATTTT
TRBD2 | 18 | TRBJ2-1 | TRBV7-2 | NA | CASSLSRGGREGRLEQFF | TGTGCCAGCAGCTTATCCCGCGGGGGGCGGGAGGGCCGGCTTGAGCAGTTCTTC
NA | 14 | TRBJ2-2 | TRBV4-3 | NA | CASSRRKGTGELFF | TGCGCCAGCAGCCGGCGCAAGGGCACCGGGGAGCTGTTTTTT
TRBD1 | 14 | TRBJ2-4 | TRBV18 | NA | CASSPTGAKNIQYF | TGTGCCAGCTCACCGACAGGGGCAAAAAACATTCAGTACTTC
NA | 15 | TRBJ2-6 | TRBV6-5 | NA | CASSSVFTGTNVLTF | TGTGCCAGCAGTTCCGTTTTCACCGGGACCAACGTCCTGACTTTC
TRBD2 | 22 | TRBJ2-1 | TRBV4-3 | NA | CASSQRTLGPGLAGASGNEQFF | TGCGCCAGCAGCCAACGGACTTTAGGACCGGGACTAGCGGGAGCCTCGGGAAATGAGCAGTTCTTC
NA | 13 | TRBJ1-1 | TRBV19 | NA | CASSQTSNTEAFF | TGTGCCAGTAGTCAGACGTCGAACACTGAAGCTTTCTTT
NA | 13 | TRBJ1-1 | TRBV27 | NA | CASSLVLGYEAFF | TGTGCCAGCAGTTTGGTACTGGGCTATGAAGCTTTCTTT
NA | 12 | TRBJ2-7 | TRBV19 | NA | CATADVINEQYF | TGTGCCACCGCTGACGTGATCAACGAGCAGTACTTC
NA | 13 | TRBJ1-4 | TRBV28 | NA | CASSRQMNEKLFF | TGTGCCAGCAGTAGGCAGATGAATGAAAAACTGTTTTTT
TRBD2 | 13 | TRBJ2-1 | TRBV29-1 | NA | CSVRTSPNHEQFF | TGCAGCGTGCGGACTAGCCCAAACCATGAGCAGTTCTTC
TRBD1 | 18 | TRBJ1-5 | TRBV15 | NA | CATSIGTGAIYSNQPQHF | TGTGCCACCAGCATCGGGACAGGGGCGATTTATAGCAATCAGCCCCAGCATTTT
NA | 10 | TRBJ1-2 | TRBV30 | NA | CASGHLGYTF | TGTGCCTCGGGACACCTAGGCTACACCTTC
NA | 13 | TRBJ1-2 | TRBV5-6 | NA | CASSRRGGYGYTF | TGTGCCAGCAGCCGGCGGGGGGGCTATGGCTACACCTTC
NA | 15 | TRBJ1-5 | TRBV30 | few | CAWSVQVGGNQPQHF | TGTGCCTGGAGTGTACAGGTGGGTGGCAATCAGCCCCAGCATTTT
NA | 11 | TRBJ1-1 | TRBV29-1 | NA | CSVRKNTEAFF | TGCAGCGTTCGCAAGAACACTGAAGCTTTCTTT
TRBD2 | 14 | TRBJ2-7 | TRBV28 | NA | CASRGLAGVMEQYF | TGTGCCAGCAGAGGACTAGCGGGAGTAATGGAGCAGTACTTC
NA | 15 | TRBJ2-1 | TRBV7-3 | NA | CASSLNVGVYNEQFF | TGTGCCAGCAGCTTAAACGTGGGGGTCTACAATGAGCAGTTCTTC
TRBD2 | 15 | TRBJ2-2 | TRBV5-1 | NA | CASSPSGSFSGELFF | TGCGCCAGCAGTCCAAGCGGGAGCTTTAGCGGGGAGCTGTTTTTT
TRBD1 | 15 | TRBJ1-2 | TRBV5-6 | NA | CASSLGRDRHYGYTF | TGTGCCAGCAGCTTGGGCCGGGACAGGCACTATGGCTACACCTTC
NA | 11 | TRBJ2-7 | TRBV20-1 | NA | CSARNRKGYGF | TGCAGTGCTAGAAATAGAAAGGGGTATGGCTTC
TRBD2 | 15 | TRBJ2-2 | TRBV27 | NA | CASSYKTSKTGELFF | TGTGCCAGCAGTTATAAGACTAGCAAAACCGGGGAGCTGTTTTTT
TRBD1 | 14 | TRBJ1-2 | TRBV6-6 | once | CASSYRDRVGGYTF | TGTGCCAGCAGTTACAGGGACAGGGTTGGTGGCTACACCTTC
TRBD1 | 14 | TRBJ2-1 | TRBV7-9 | NA | CASIGTGDYNEQFF | TGTGCCAGCATCGGGACAGGGGACTACAATGAGCAGTTCTTC
TRBD2 | 17 | TRBJ2-5 | TRBV7-9 | NA | CASSLDLLADQQETQYF | TGTGCCAGCAGCTTAGATCTACTAGCGGACCAACAAGAGACCCAGTACTTC
NA | 12 | TRBJ1-1 | TRBV7-8 | NA | CASSFLNTEAFF | TGTGCCAGCAGCTTCCTGAACACTGAAGCTTTCTTT
NA | 14 | TRBJ2-7 | TRBV6-4 | NA | CASSDVDSSYEQYF | TGTGCCAGCAGTGACGTCGACAGCTCCTACGAGCAGTACTTC
NA | 13 | TRBJ2-1 | TRBV11-2 | NA | CASSSQIVDEQFF | TGTGCCAGCAGCTCCCAAATTGTCGATGAGCAGTTCTTC
TRBD2 | 16 | TRBJ2-1 | TRBV9 | once | CASSGLAGTLGLEQFF | TGTGCCAGCAGCGGGTTAGCGGGAACCCTGGGATTAGAGCAGTTCTTC
NA | 16 | TRBJ2-7 | TRBV19 | NA | CASSGQGRTVSYEQYF | TGTGCCAGTAGTGGTCAGGGAAGAACTGTCTCCTACGAGCAGTACTTC
NA | 16 | TRBJ1-4 | TRBV4-2 | NA | CASSQRGGTTNEKLFF | TGTGCCAGCAGCCAGCGAGGGGGAACAACTAATGAAAAACTGTTTTTT
NA | 15 | TRBJ1-2 | TRBV6-1 | NA | CASSEPAIPPYGYTF | TGTGCCAGCAGTGAACCGGCGATCCCTCCATATGGCTACACCTTC
NA | 12 | TRBJ2-3 | TRBV7-9 | large | CASSPPGDTQYF | TGTGCCAGCAGCCCCCCAGGAGATACGCAGTATTTT
NA | 15 | TRBJ2-1 | TRBV29-1 | NA | CSVDGQAGAMDEQFF | TGCAGCGTCGATGGGCAGGCGGGGGCGATGGATGAGCAGTTCTTC
TRBD2 | 18 | TRBJ2-1 | TRBV28 | NA | CASSSNSGRARVGNEQFF | TGTGCCAGCAGTTCCAATAGCGGGAGGGCCAGAGTGGGGAATGAGCAGTTCTTC
NA | 14 | TRBJ1-2 | TRBV28 | NA | CASRHRDAVTGYTF | TGTGCCAGCAGGCACCGGGACGCAGTAACTGGCTACACCTTC